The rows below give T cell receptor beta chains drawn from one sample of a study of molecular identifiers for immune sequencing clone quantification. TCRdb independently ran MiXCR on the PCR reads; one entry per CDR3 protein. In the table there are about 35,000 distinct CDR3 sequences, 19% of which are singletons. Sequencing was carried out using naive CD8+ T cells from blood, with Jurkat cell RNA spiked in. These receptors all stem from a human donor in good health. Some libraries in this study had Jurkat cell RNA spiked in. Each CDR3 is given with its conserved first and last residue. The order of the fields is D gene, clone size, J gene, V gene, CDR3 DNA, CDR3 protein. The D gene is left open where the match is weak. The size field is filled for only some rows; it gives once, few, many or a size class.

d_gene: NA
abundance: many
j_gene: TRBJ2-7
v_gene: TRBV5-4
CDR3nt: TGTGCCAGCAGCCCGGATGGTGACTACGAGCAGTACTTC
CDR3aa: CASSPDGDYEQYF

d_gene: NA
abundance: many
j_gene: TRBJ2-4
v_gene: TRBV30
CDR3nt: TGTGCCTGGAGTGTAGGCCAGGGAAGTTGGGGTCAGTACTTC
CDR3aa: CAWSVGQGSWGQYF

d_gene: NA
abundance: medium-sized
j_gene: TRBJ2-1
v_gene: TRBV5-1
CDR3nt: TGCGCCAGCAGCTCGACTCGACCAACAGGTCCCCCGCCGAATGAGCAGTTCTTC
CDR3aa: CASSSTRPTGPPPNEQFF

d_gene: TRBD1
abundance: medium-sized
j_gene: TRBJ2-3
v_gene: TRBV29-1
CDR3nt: TGCAGCGTTGCTGGACAGGGGGAGATTCCAGATACGCAGTATTTT
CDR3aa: CSVAGQGEIPDTQYF

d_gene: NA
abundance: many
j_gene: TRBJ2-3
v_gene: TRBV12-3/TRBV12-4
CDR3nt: TGTGCCAGCAGTCCCATCGGTATCTTGGATACGCAGTATTTT
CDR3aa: CASSPIGILDTQYF

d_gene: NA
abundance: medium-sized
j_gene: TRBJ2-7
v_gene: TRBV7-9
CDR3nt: TGTGCCAGCAGCTTAGCCGGCGAGCAGTACTTC
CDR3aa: CASSLAGEQYF

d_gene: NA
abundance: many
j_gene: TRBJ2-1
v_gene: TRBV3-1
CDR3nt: TGTGCCAGCAGCCAAGGTCCAGGGGAGGTAAGGGAGCAGTTCTTC
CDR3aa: CASSQGPGEVREQFF

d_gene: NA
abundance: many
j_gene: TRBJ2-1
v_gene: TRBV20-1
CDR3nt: TGCAGTGCTAGTAGGCGGGATGATGTCTACAATGAGCAGTTCTTC
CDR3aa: CSASRRDDVYNEQFF

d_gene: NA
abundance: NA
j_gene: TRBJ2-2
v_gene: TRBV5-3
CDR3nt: TGTGCCAGCAGCTTGGCATCGGCGACCGGGGAGCTGTTTTTT
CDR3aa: CASSLASATGELFF

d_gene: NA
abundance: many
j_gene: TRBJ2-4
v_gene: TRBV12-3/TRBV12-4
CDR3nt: TGTGCCAGCACGAATCAGCCAGCCAAAAACATTCAGTACTTC
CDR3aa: CASTNQPAKNIQYF

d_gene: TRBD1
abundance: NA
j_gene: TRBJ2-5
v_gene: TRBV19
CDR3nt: TGTGCCAGCAGACAGGGGGTCACTCAAGAGACCCAGTACTTC
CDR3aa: CASRQGVTQETQYF

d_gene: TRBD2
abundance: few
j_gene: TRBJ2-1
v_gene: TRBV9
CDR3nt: TGTGCCAGCAGCTACACGAGCGGGAGCCCCTACAATGAGCAGTTCTTC
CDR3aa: CASSYTSGSPYNEQFF

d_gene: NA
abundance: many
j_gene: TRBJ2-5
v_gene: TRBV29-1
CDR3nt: TGCAGCGTTGAGGACGGGGGCGGGGAGACCCAGTACTTC
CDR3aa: CSVEDGGGETQYF

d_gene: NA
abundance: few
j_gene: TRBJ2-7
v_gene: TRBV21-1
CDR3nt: TGTGCCAGCAGCGCCCGAGGGGAAGAGAGGTCCTACGAGCAGTACTTC
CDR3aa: CASSARGEERSYEQYF

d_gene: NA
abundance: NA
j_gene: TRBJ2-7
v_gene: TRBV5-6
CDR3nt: TGTGCCAGCAGCTTGGGGGCTTCTTTCCACTACGAGCAGTACTTC
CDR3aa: CASSLGASFHYEQYF

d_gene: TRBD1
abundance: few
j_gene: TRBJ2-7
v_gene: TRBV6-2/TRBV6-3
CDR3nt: TGTGCCAGCACCGACAGGGAGGAGCAGTACTTC
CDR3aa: CASTDREEQYF

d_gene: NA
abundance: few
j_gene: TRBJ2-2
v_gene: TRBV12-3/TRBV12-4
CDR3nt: TGTGCCAGCACCATTACAGGGATCACCGGGGAGCTGTTTTTT
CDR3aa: CASTITGITGELFF

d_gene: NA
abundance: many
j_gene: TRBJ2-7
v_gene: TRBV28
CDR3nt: TGTGCCAGTACAGGGTCCGGGTACGAGCAGTACTTC
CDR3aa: CASTGSGYEQYF

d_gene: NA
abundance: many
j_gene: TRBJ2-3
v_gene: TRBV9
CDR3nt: TGTGCCAGCAGCTCATGGTCGGATACGCAGTATTTT
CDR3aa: CASSSWSDTQYF

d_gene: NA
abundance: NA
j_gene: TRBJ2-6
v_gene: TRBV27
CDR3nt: TGTGCCAGCAGTGGGGTTGGGGCCAACGTCCTGACTTTC
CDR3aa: CASSGVGANVLTF

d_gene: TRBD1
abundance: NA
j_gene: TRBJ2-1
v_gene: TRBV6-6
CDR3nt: TGTGCCAGCACCCAGTGGAACAGGGGGCGCAATGAGCAGTTCTTC
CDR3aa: CASTQWNRGRNEQFF

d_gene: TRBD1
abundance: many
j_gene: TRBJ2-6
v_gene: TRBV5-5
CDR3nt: TGTGCCAGCAGTTACAATAAGGAGACAGGGAAAGTCTCTGGGGCCAACGTCCTGACTTTC
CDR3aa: CASSYNKETGKVSGANVLTF

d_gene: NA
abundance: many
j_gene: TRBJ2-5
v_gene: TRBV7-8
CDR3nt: TGTGCCAGCAGCTTTCGTGACAGCCAAGAGACCCAGTACTTC
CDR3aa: CASSFRDSQETQYF

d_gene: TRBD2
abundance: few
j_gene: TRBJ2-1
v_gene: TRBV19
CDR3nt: TGTGCCAGTAGTAGAAAGGGACTAGCGGAGATGAGGAATGAGCAGTTCTTC
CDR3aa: CASSRKGLAEMRNEQFF

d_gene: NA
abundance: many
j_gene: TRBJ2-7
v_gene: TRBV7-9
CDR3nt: TGTGCCAGCAGCTTTGGGCACAGGGAAACCTACGAGCAGTACTTC
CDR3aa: CASSFGHRETYEQYF

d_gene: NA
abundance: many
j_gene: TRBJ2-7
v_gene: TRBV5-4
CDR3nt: TGTGCCAGCAGCTTGGGACGCGGAGACTACGAGCAGTACTTC
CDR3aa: CASSLGRGDYEQYF

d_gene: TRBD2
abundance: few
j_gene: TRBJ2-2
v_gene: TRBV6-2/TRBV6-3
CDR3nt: TGTGCCAGCAGTTACTCACCATGGCTAGCGGGAGATCACGGGGAGCTGTTTTTT
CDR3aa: CASSYSPWLAGDHGELFF

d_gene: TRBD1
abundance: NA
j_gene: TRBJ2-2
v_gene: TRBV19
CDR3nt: TGTGCCAGTAGTATCTTGACAGGGGTGACCGGGGAGCTGTTTTTT
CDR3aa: CASSILTGVTGELFF

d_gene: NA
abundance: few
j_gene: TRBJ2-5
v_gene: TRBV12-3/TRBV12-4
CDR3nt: TGTGCCAGCAGCCCCGGAAGGACGGGGACCCAGTACTTC
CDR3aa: CASSPGRTGTQYF

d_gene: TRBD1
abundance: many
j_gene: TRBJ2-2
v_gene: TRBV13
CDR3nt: TGTGCCAGCAGCTCTGAGGGACAGCCGAACACCGGGGAGCTGTTTTTT
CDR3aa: CASSSEGQPNTGELFF

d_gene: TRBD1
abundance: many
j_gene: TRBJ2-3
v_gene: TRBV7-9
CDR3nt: TGTGCCAGCAGCCCGGGGACAGGGGCCTACACAGATACGCAGTATTTT
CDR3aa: CASSPGTGAYTDTQYF

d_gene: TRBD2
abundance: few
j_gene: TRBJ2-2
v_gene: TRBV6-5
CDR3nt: TGTGCCAGCAGCCCCGACATGGGCGGGGGGGATTGGGAGCTGTTTTTT
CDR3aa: CASSPDMGGGDWELFF

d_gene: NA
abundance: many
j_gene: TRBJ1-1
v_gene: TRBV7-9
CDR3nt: TGTGCCAGCAGCTTAGAGAGGGACACTGAAGCTTTCTTT
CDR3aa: CASSLERDTEAFF

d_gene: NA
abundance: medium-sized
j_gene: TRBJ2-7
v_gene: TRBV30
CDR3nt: TGTGCCTGGAGTGTTACTGAGCAGTACTTC
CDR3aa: CAWSVTEQYF

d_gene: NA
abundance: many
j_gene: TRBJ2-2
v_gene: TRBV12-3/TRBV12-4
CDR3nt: TGTGCCAGCAGTTTATCTGGGGCGACCGGGGAGCTGTTTTTT
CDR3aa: CASSLSGATGELFF

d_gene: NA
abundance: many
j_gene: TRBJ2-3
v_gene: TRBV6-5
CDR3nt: TGTGCCAGCAGTTCCTTATGGGGGCGAACAGATACGCAGTATTTT
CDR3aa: CASSSLWGRTDTQYF

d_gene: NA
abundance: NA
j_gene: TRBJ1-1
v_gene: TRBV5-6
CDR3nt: TGTGCCAGCAGCCCGGCGCAGGGCAACACTGAAGTTTTCTTT
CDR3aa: CASSPAQGNTEVFF

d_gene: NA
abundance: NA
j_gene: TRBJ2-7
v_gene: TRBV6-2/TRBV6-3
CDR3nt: TGTGCCAGCAGAGGAGCACTCGTACCCTACGAGCAGTACTTC
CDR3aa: CASRGALVPYEQYF

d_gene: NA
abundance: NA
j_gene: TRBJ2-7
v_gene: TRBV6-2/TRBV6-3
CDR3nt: TGTGCCAGCAGCCTCCACACTGGAGCAAATCTCCCCTACGAGCAGTACTTC
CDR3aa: CASSLHTGANLPYEQYF

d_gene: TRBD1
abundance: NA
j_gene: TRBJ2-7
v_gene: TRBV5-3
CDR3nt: TGTGCCGGCAGCCCCGACAGGGCCCCCTACGAGCAGTACTTC
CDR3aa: CAGSPDRAPYEQYF

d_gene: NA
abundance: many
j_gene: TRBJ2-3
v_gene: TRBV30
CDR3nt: TGTGCCTGGACCGTAGGGGGGAGCTCTAGCACAGATACGCAGTATTTT
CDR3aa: CAWTVGGSSSTDTQYF